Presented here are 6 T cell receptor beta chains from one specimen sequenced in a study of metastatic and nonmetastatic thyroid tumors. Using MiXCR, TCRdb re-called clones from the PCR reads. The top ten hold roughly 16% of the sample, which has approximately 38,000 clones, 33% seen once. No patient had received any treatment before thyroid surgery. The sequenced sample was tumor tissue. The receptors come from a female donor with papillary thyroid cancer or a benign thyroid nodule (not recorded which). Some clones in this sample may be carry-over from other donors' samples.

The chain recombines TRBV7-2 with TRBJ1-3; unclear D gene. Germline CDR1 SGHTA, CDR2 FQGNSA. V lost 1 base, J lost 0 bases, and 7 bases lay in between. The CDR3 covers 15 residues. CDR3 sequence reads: CASSLVVNSGNTIYF. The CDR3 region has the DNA TGTGCCAGCAGCTTAGTTGTTAACTCTGGAAACACCATATATTTT. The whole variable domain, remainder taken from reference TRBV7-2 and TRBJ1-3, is GAGVSQSPSNKVTEKGKDVELRCDPISGHTALYWYRQSLGQGLEFLIYFQGNSAPDKSGLPSDRFSAERTGGSVSTLTIQRTQQEDSAVYLCASSLVVNSGNTIYFGEGSWLTVV.

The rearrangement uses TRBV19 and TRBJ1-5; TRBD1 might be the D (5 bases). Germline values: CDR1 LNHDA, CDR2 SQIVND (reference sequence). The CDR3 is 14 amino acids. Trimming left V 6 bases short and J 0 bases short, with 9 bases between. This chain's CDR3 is CASSTGSSNQPQHF. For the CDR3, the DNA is TGTGCCAGTAGCACAGGTAGTAGCAATCAGCCCCAGCATTTT.

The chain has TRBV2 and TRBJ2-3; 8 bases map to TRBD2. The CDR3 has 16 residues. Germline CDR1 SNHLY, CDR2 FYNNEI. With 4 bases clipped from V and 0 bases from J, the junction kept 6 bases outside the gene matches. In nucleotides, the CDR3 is TGTGCCAGCAGTGGACTAGCGATATCTAGCACAGATACGCAGTATTTT. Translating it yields CASSGLAISSTDTQYF.

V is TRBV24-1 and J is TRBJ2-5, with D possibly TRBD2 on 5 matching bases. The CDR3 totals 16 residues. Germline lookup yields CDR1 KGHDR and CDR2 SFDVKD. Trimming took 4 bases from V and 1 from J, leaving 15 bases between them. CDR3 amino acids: CATSDPAEVLQETQYF. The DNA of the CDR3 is TGTGCCACCAGTGACCCTGCGGAGGTACTCCAAGAGACCCAGTACTTC.

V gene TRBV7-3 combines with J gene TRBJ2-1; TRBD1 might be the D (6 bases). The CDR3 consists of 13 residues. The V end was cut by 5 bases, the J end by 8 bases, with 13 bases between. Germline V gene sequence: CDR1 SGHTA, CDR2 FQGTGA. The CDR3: CASSHGGGDEQFF. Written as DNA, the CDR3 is TGTGCCAGCAGCCATGGGGGCGGCGATGAGCAGTTCTTC.

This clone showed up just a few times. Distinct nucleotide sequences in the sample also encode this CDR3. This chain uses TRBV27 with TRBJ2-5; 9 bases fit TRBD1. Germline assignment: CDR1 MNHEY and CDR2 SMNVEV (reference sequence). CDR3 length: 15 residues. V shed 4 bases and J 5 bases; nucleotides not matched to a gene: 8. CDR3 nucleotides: TGTGCCAGCAGTTCCCCGACAGGGGGTGCGGAGACCCAGTACTTC. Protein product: CASSSPTGGAETQYF.